A selection of T cell receptor beta chains follows, all from one sample in a study of molecular identifiers for immune sequencing clone quantification. One entry per CDR3 protein results from TCRdb running MiXCR on the PCR reads. The repertoire holds approximately 100,000 distinct CDR3 sequences, with around 33% as singletons. The sample comprised naive CD8+ T cells from blood, with Jurkat cell RNA spiked in. Every receptor here comes from a human donor in good health. Some libraries in this study had Jurkat cell RNA spiked in. Each CDR3 is given with its conserved first and last residue.

v_gene,j_gene,CDR3aa
TRBV6-2/TRBV6-3,TRBJ1-5,CASSYTGPGNQPQHF
TRBV6-5,TRBJ2-7,CASSSGESSYEQYF
TRBV5-3,TRBJ2-3,CASSLRLAYDTQYF
TRBV6-2/TRBV6-3,TRBJ2-2,CASTDAANTGELFF
TRBV27,TRBJ1-6,CASSPVGFARGSLHF
TRBV28,TRBJ1-1,CASSLTWGQNTEAFF
TRBV6-5,TRBJ2-1,CASSYGDRGLNEQFF
TRBV5-3,TRBJ2-7,CASSLSGFEQYF
TRBV28,TRBJ1-2,CASSLPSSGDYGYTF
TRBV7-9,TRBJ1-4,CASSLGVGTDASKLFF
TRBV2,TRBJ2-2,CASRDRTGELFF
TRBV6-2/TRBV6-3,TRBJ1-1,CANSYPDRGGEKNTEAFF
TRBV11-2,TRBJ1-1,CASTPGTGVAIF
TRBV28,TRBJ1-5,CASSLLGGDRQPQHF
TRBV6-1,TRBJ2-2,CASRAGSNTGEQFF
TRBV5-6,TRBJ2-7,CASSPGLGYEQYF
TRBV5-1,TRBJ2-1,CASSLEIAGSEQFF
TRBV7-9,TRBJ2-5,CASSLASLAGLGETQYF
TRBV29-1,TRBJ2-3,CSVGWWGDTQYF
TRBV6-5,TRBJ2-5,CASSTTTGTSGKKPLETQYF
TRBV27,TRBJ2-7,CASSWARDRYEQYF
TRBV5-4,TRBJ2-3,CASSPLGTDTQYF
TRBV7-9,TRBJ1-4,CASSPGPGDSRNEKLFF
TRBV9,TRBJ2-3,CASSVGLVHSTDTQYF
TRBV9,TRBJ2-7,CASSVEDRPSYEQYF
TRBV4-1,TRBJ2-1,CASSQDRLAEQFF
TRBV6-5,TRBJ2-7,CASSYSPTGVYEQYF
TRBV13,TRBJ1-1,CASLGQGGYTEAFF
TRBV5-1,TRBJ2-5,CASSLDPSGMGGETQYF
TRBV28,TRBJ1-4,CASSFKKAQGRRANEKLFF
TRBV28,TRBJ2-7,CASSWDSYEQYF
TRBV27,TRBJ2-7,CASSLGTHYEQYF
TRBV7-2,TRBJ2-7,CASSPQWQGHVYEQYF
TRBV6-5,TRBJ1-5,CASSYSGSQPQHF
TRBV6-5,TRBJ2-4,CASQRGGLIAKNIQYF
TRBV12-3/TRBV12-4,TRBJ2-1,CASRSSGNEQFF
TRBV13,TRBJ2-2,CASSPGPYRTGELFF
TRBV15,TRBJ2-5,CATSREGGWQGEETQYF
TRBV28,TRBJ2-5,CASSFAQGQGETQYF